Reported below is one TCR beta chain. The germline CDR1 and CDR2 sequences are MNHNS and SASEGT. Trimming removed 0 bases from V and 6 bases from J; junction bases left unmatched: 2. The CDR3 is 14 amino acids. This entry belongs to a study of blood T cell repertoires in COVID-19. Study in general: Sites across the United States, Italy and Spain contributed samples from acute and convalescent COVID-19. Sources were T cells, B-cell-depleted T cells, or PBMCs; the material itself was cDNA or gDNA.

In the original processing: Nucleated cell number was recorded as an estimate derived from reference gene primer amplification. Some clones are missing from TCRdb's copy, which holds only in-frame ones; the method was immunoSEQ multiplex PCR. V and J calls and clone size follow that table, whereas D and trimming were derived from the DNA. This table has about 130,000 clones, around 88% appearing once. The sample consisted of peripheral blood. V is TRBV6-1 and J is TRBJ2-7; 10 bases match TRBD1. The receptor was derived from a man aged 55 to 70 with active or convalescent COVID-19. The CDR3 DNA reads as TGTGCCAGCAGTGAAGCCTGGACAGGGGGCGAGCAGTACTTC. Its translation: CASSEAWTGGEQYF.